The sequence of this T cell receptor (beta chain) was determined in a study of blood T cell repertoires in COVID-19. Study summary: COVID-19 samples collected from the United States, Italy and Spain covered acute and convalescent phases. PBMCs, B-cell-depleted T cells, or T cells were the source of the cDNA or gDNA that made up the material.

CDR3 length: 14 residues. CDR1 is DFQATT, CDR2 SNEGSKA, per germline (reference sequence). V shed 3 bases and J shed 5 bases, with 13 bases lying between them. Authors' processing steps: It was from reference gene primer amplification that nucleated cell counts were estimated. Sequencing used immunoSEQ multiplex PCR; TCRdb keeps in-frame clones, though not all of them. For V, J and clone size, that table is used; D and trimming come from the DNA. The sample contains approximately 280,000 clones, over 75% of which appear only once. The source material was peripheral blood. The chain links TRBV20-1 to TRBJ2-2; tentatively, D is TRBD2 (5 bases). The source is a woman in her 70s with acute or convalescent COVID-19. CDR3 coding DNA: TGCAGTGCTAGTTGGCGGGCGAGAACCGGGGAGCTGTTTTTT. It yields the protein CSASWRARTGELFF.